The 27 T cell receptor beta chains given below trace back to one sample, sequenced in a study of tumor-infiltrating lymphocytes in primary liver carcinoma. The blood RNA (from unsorted whole blood) was obtained, and germline DNA was also extracted. Researchers generated TCR beta cDNA from approximately 450 ng of total RNA, relying on a constant-region primer. Investigators got TCR beta libraries out of three nested multiplex PCR rounds, done with slightly modified ARM-PCR. With TRBV1-TRBV30 forward primers and a C-beta reverse primer, the first two PCR rounds were run for approximately 10 cycles each. TCRdb independently ran MiXCR on the multiplex PCR reads; one entry per CDR3 protein. The table has 200,000 or so distinct CDR3 sequences, approximately 65% seen once. Sequencing was done on a sample of peripheral blood. All receptors derive from an older woman with primary liver carcinoma and hepatitis B virus infection.

This clonotype occurred many times. The V and J genes are TRBV6-1 and TRBJ2-2, with 12 bases identical to TRBD1. V was pared by 4 bases and J by 3 bases, with 18 bases of the junction left unmatched. Germline CDR1 MNHNS, CDR2 SASEGT. This CDR3 comprises 21 residues. The DNA for the CDR3 is TGTGCCAGCAGTGGGACATACGCCGGGACAGGGGGCGCGAGGGACACCGGGGAGCTGTTTTTT. It yields the protein CASSGTYAGTGGARDTGELFF.

This rearrangement joins TRBV5-5 to TRBJ1-5, with TRBD2 as a possible D gene (5 bases). Near its end, the DNA agrees better with TRBJ2-3, so the J call may be wrong. Germline CDR1 SGHKS, CDR2 YYEKEE (reference sequence). The CDR3 length is 16 residues. In DNA form, the CDR3 reads TGTGCCAGCAGCTTGGGGCCCCGGGGATCAAATCAGCCCCAGTATTTT. This codes for CASSLGPRGSNQPQYF.

Comment on this clonotype: This may stem from a read error, because a much larger clone lies one nucleotide away. The gene calls are TRBV5-6 and TRBJ1-5; D unclear. CDR3 size: 12 residues. V lost 6 bases, J lost 6 bases, and 10 bases lay in between. The V gene's germline CDR1 is SGHDT and CDR2 YYEEEE. In DNA form, the CDR3 reads TGTGCCAGCAACTTCCGGGGTCAGCCCCAGCATTTT. Translating it yields CASNFRGQPQHF.

This clonotype appeared many times. V usage is TRBV28 and J usage is TRBJ1-2, with D maybe TRBD1 (5 bases). This CDR3 spans 15 amino acids. V was cut by 3 bases and J by 4 bases, with 15 bases left in between. Per germline, CDR1 MDHEN and CDR2 SYDVKM. This CDR3 is CASSLGPGPIYGYTF. The CDR3 DNA reads TGTGCCAGCAGTTTGGGGCCCGGACCCATCTATGGCTACACCTTC.

This clonotype was counted ten times or more. This chain connects TRBV12-5 to TRBJ2-2; 15 bases map to TRBD2. Unmatched junction bases numbered 6, after V lost 5 bases and J lost 5 bases. This CDR3 has 17 residues. The germline CDR1 and CDR2 sequences are LGHNT and FRNRAP. CDR3 region: CASGPGTSGRLTGELFF. DNA of the CDR3: TGTGCTAGTGGTCCCGGGACTAGCGGGAGGTTGACCGGGGAGCTGTTTTTT. The full variable domain, in which reference TRBV12-5 and TRBJ2-2 provide the parts outside the CDR3, is DARVTQTPRHKVTEMGQEVTMRCQPILGHNTVFWYRQTMMQGLELLAYFRNRAPLDDSGMPKDRFSAEMPDATLATLKIQPSEPRDSAVYFCASGPGTSGRLTGELFFGEGSRLTVL.

The chain employs TRBV28 and TRBJ2-4; the D gene is possibly TRBD2 (6 bases). V dropped 8 bases and J dropped 9 bases, with 20 bases sitting between them. Per the germline V gene, CDR1 is MDHEN and CDR2 is SYDVKM. The CDR3 runs to 14 residues. CDR3 sequence (DNA): TGTGCCAGCGCGAAGGTGCGCGGGAACGGCATTCAGTACTTC. Protein: CASAKVRGNGIQYF.

Remarks on this clonotype: The junction and the germline gene differ at one end; a read error may be behind it. The chain combines TRBV12-3 or TRBV12-4 with TRBJ1-2, with D unresolved. The CDR3 extends over 11 amino acids. The CDR3 spells CTSSFGQSRTF. The DNA of the CDR3 is TGTACCAGCAGTTTTGGTCAATCGCGGACCTTC.

As concerns this clonotype: Given a much more abundant clone one base away, this may be a read error. This chain connects TRBV29-1 to TRBJ2-1, with D possibly being TRBD2 (6 bases). From germline, CDR1 is SQVTM and CDR2 ANQGSEA. The CDR3 extends over 15 amino acids. In nucleotides, the CDR3 is TGCAGCGTTGGGGGTGGCGGGATCTCCTACAATGAGCTGTTCTTC. Protein product: CSVGGGGISYNELFF.

This clonotype has just a few counts. This CDR3 fails to terminate in the conserved phenylalanine or tryptophan, so it likely reflects a read error. This chain links TRBV29-1 with TRBJ2-2; 9 nucleotides align to TRBD1. The CDR3 is made up of 15 amino acids. Per the germline V gene, CDR1 is SQVTM and CDR2 is ANQGSEA. The V and J ends lost 6 bases and 3 bases, in that order; junction bases with no gene match: 8. The CDR3 DNA reads as TGCAGCGTCCCGGGACAGGGAGGGTACACCGGGGAGCTGTTTCTC. It specifies CSVPGQGGYTGELFL.

This clonotype was observed at least ten times. This rearrangement joins TRBV6-5 to TRBJ1-1; no clear D. The germline gives CDR1 MNHEY, CDR2 SVGAGI. V lost 4 bases, J lost 1 base, and 7 bases lay in between. The CDR3 is 13 residues long. CDR3 sequence: CASSFTQNTEAFF. CDR3 sequence (DNA): TGTGCCAGCAGTTTTACCCAGAACACTGAAGCTTTCTTT.

Concerning this clonotype: One junction end does not reproduce the germline sequence, and a read error may be involved. V usage is TRBV7-9 and J usage is TRBJ2-3, with D unclear. Germline V gene data show CDR1 as SEHNR and CDR2 as FQNEAQ (reference sequence). This CDR3 is 11 amino acids long. CDR3 DNA: TGTGCCAGCACCCCCACAGATACGCGGTATTTT. Encoded protein: CASTPTDTRYF.

This clonotype was seen many times. The rearrangement uses TRBV28 and TRBJ1-1; D possibly corresponds to TRBD1 (5 bases). This CDR3 comprises 12 residues. The V gene's germline CDR1 is MDHEN and CDR2 SYDVKM. V lost 3 bases, J lost 3 bases, and 5 bases lay in between. The CDR3 DNA is TGTGCCAGCAGTTTGGGGCACACTGAAGCTTTCTTT. Protein sequence: CASSLGHTEAFF.

This chain joins TRBV11-2 and TRBJ2-5; weak D call: TRBD1 (5 bases). Germline-derived CDR1 and CDR2 are SGHAT and FQNNGV. The CDR3 contains 14 residues. The V end was cut by 6 bases, the J end by 5 bases, with 16 bases between. The CDR3 sequence: CASRETAAGETQYF. The CDR3 nucleotides read TGTGCCAGCAGGGAAACCGCGGCAGGGGAGACCCAGTACTTC. The full variable domain, its missing parts supplied by reference TRBV11-2 and TRBJ2-5, is EAGVAQSPRYKIIEKRQSVAFWCNPISGHATLYWYQQILGQGPKLLIQFQNNGVVDDSQLPKDRFSAERLKGVDSTLKIQPAKLEDSAVYLCASRETAAGETQYFGPGTRLLVL.

Concerning this clonotype: A read error is possible here, since a much larger clone lies one base away. This sequence joins TRBV7-9 and TRBJ2-3; D not resolved. Germline-derived CDR1 and CDR2 are SEHNR and FQNEAQ (reference sequence). The CDR3 spans 15 residues. Trimming removed 5 bases at V and 0 bases at J, with 12 bases between. The CDR3 sequence is CASSEPRSSTDTQYF. The DNA of the CDR3 is TGTGCCAGCAGCGAGCCGCGGTCTAGCACAGATACGCAGTATTTT. The variable domain in full, with the rest retrieved from reference TRBV7-9 and TRBJ2-3, is DTGVSQNPRHKITKRGQNVTFRCDPISEHNRLYWYRQTLGQGPEFLTYFQNEAQLEKSRLLSDRFSAERPKGSFSTLEIQRTEQGDSAMYLCASSEPRSSTDTQYFGPGTRLTVL.

Comments on this clonotype: The missing conserved phenylalanine or tryptophan at the end of this CDR3 makes a read error likely. The rearrangement links TRBV29-1 to TRBJ2-5, with 8 bases identical to TRBD1. Germline assignment: CDR1 SQVTM and CDR2 ANQGSEA. The CDR3 spans 13 residues. V lost 3 bases, J lost 5 bases, and 5 bases stayed unmatched. The CDR3, as DNA: TGCAGCGTTGAGGCAGGGGGCGTGGAGACCCAGTACCTC. It translates to CSVEAGGVETQYL.

By share of the sample, this clonotype is medium-sized. V is TRBV14 and J is TRBJ2-1, with D perhaps TRBD2 (6 bases). The CDR3 is 15 residues long. Germline CDR1 reads SGHDN; CDR2 reads FVKESK. The germline V and J ends were trimmed by 5 bases and 7 bases, with 18 bases remaining between them. CDR3 DNA sequence: TGTGCCAGCAGCGTCGGAGGGGACCCAGGGAATGAGCAGTTCTTC. This translates into CASSVGGDPGNEQFF.

For this clonotype: The junction and the germline gene differ at one end; a read error may be behind it. CDR3 nucleotide sequence: TGCACCAGCAGCCAAGGGGACAGAAACAATCAGCCCCAGCATTTT. Residues: CTSSQGDRNNQPQHF. The genes are TRBV4-1 and TRBJ1-5, with 7 bases that match TRBD1. CDR1 is MGHRA and CDR2 is YSYEKL in the germline V gene. The CDR3 is 15 residues long.

A note on this clonotype: One base away lies a much larger clone, so this may be a sequencing read error. The CDR3 reads CPSSQGGGVNTEAFF. The DNA of the CDR3 is TGTCCCAGCAGCCAAGGTGGGGGAGTGAACACTGAAGCTTTCTTT. J is TRBJ1-1 and V is TRBV4-2; a weak D match, TRBD1 (5 bases). The germline CDR1 and CDR2 sequences are LGHNA and YNFKEQ. The CDR3 has 15 residues.

The chain uses TRBV12-3 or TRBV12-4 and TRBJ2-7, with D tentatively TRBD2 (6 bases). The V gene lost 8 bases and the J gene lost 1 base, with 15 bases spanning the gap. The CDR3 runs 14 residues. CDR3 nucleotide sequence: TGTGCCAGCGCTCTGGCGGGAACTTCCTACGAGCAGTACTTC. Translated: CASALAGTSYEQYF.

The chain uses TRBV28 and TRBJ2-2; D call uncertain. The CDR3 has 12 amino acids. Germline values: CDR1 MDHEN, CDR2 SYDVKM. Trimming removed 8 bases at V and 4 bases at J, with 8 bases between. CDR3 coding DNA: TGTGCCAGCTACATGGGCACCGGGGAGCTGTTTTTT. It specifies CASYMGTGELFF.

On this clonotype: Mismatch with germline at one junction end may stem from a read error. V and J are TRBV7-2 and TRBJ1-2, with no clear D. Looked up from germline, CDR1 is SGHTA and CDR2 is FQGNSA. The CDR3 totals 13 residues. The CDR3 is CASSFLEDYGHTF. DNA for the CDR3: TGTGCCAGCAGCTTCTTGGAGGACTATGGCCACACCTTC.

This clonotype occurred a few times. The chain recombines TRBV5-1 with TRBJ2-3; D unclear. The length of the CDR3 is 12 residues. Germline assignment: CDR1 SGHRS and CDR2 YFSETQ. V lost 1 base to trimming and J lost 2 bases, with 2 bases between them. CDR3 nucleotides: TGCGCCAGCAGCTTGCCCACAGATACGCAGTATTTT. It codes for CASSLPTDTQYF.

The DNA for the CDR3 is TGCAGTGCTAGAGGACAGGCGCAGGGTGGCGAGCAGTACTTC. Translation gives CSARGQAQGGEQYF. The chain carries TRBV20-1 and TRBJ2-7; maybe TRBD1 (6 bases). From germline, CDR1 is DFQATT and CDR2 SNEGSKA (reference sequence). Trimming left V 1 base short and J 6 bases short, with 16 bases between. The CDR3 is 14 amino acids.

The genes are TRBV12-3 or TRBV12-4 and TRBJ2-3; 10 bases align to TRBD2. With 9 bases clipped from V and 4 bases from J, the junction kept 10 bases outside the gene matches. The CDR3 has 15 residues. CDR3 protein: CARVLAGVGADTQYF. The CDR3 DNA is TGTGCCAGAGTGCTAGCGGGAGTTGGCGCAGATACGCAGTATTTT.

The gene calls are TRBV11-3 and TRBJ1-1; no definite D call. There are 15 residues in the CDR3. The ends were cut back, 1 base at V and 6 bases at J, with 15 bases in the middle. Germline V gene sequence: CDR1 SGHNT, CDR2 YENEEA. CDR3 DNA sequence: TGTGCCAGCAGCTTAGGTGCTCTGGGTAACGCTGAAGCTTTCTTT. This codes for CASSLGALGNAEAFF.

This clonotype has a single count. A read error may produce the germline difference seen at one junction end. As DNA, the CDR3 is TGTGCGAGCAGCTTAGAGCCGGGTCCGAACAAGCAATACTTC. Its translation: CASSLEPGPNKQYF. The J gene is TRBJ2-7, the V gene TRBV11-2; no firm D call. The CDR3 extends over 14 amino acids. In germline, CDR1 is SGHAT, CDR2 FQNNGV.

For this clonotype: This may arise from a read error, as a much more abundant clone is one base away. The chain employs TRBV6-5 and TRBJ2-3; 14 positions agree with TRBD2. Germline values: CDR1 MNHEY, CDR2 SVGAGI. The CDR3 covers 16 residues. Trimming took 6 bases from V and 5 from J; bases not matched to a gene: 7. The CDR3 loop reads CASSRTSGRLEDTQYF. The CDR3 nucleotides are TGTGCCAGCAGCCGGACTAGCGGGAGGTTGGAAGATACGCAGTATTTT.